The clone carrying this T cell receptor beta chain has more than one count but fewer than ten. TCRdb reanalysed the 5' RACE reads using MiXCR and keeps one entry per CDR3 protein. The sample shows 200,000 to 300,000 distinct CDR3 sequences, approximately 7% of them seen only once. The data were taken from a study of identical twins. The CDR3 runs to 18 residues. The germline CDR1 and CDR2 sequences are MDHEN and SYDVKM. After removal of 0 bases from V and 1 base from J, the junction contained 6 bases not matched to a gene. The data were also submitted as part of a second study, on yellow fever vaccine responses in identical twins.

Sample: memory (CD45RO+) T cells sorted from blood. The V gene is TRBV28, the J gene TRBJ2-3, with 11 bases identical to TRBD2. This sequence originates from a woman under 30 in good health. The CDR3: CASSLWSKLAGGTDTQYF. The CDR3 coding sequence is TGTGCCAGCAGTTTATGGTCTAAACTAGCGGGGGGCACAGATACGCAGTATTTT.